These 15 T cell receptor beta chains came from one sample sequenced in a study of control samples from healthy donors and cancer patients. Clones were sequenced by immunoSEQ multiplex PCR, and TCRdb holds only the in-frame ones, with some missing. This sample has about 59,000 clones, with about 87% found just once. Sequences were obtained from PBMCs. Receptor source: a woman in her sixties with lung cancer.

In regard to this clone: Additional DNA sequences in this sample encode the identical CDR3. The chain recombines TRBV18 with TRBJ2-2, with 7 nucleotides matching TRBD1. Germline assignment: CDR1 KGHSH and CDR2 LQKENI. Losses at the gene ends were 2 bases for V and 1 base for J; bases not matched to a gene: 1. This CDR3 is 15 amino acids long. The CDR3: CASSPWTGNTGELFF. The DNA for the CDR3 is TGTGCCAGCTCACCATGGACAGGGAACACCGGGGAGCTGTTTTTT. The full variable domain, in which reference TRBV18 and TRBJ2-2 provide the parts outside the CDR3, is NAGVMQNPRHLVRRRGQEARLRCSPMKGHSHVYWYRQLPEEGLKFMVYLQKENIIDESGMPKERFSAEFPKEGPSILRIQQVVRGDSAAYFCASSPWTGNTGELFFGEGSRLTVL.

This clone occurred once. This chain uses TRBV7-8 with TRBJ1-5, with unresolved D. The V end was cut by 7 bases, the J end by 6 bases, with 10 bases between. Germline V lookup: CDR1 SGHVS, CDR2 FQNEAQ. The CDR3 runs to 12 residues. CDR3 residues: CASTYSGQPQHF. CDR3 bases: TGTGCCAGCACCTACTCGGGTCAGCCCCAGCATTTT. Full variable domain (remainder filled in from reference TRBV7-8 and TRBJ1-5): GAGVSQSPRYKVAKRGQDVALRCDPISGHVSLFWYQQALGQGPEFLTYFQNEAQLDKSGLPSDRFFAERPEGSVSTLKIQRTQQEDSAVYLCASTYSGQPQHFGDGTRLSIL.

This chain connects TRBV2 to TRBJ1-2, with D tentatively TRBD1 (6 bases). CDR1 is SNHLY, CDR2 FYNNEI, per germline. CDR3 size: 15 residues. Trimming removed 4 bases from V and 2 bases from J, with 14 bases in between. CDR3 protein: CASSARWQGNYGYTF. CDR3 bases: TGTGCCAGCAGTGCCCGTTGGCAGGGGAACTATGGCTACACCTTC.

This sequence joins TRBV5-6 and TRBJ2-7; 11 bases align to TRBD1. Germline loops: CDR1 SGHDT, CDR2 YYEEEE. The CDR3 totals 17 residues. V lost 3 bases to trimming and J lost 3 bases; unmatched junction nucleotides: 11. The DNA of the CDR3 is TGTGCCAGCAGCTACAGCCCGGGGGGACAGGGGGTCTACGAGCAGTACTTC. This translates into CASSYSPGGQGVYEQYF.

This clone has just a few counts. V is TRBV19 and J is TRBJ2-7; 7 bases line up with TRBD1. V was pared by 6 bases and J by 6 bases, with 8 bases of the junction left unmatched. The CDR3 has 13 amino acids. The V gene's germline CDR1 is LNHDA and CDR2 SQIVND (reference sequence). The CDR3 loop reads CASSGDRAGEQYF. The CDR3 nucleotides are TGTGCCAGTAGCGGCGACAGGGCCGGCGAGCAGTACTTC. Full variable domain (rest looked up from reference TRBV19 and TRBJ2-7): DGGITQSPKYLFRKEGQNVTLSCEQNLNHDAMYWYRQDPGQGLRLIYYSQIVNDFQKGDIAEGYSVSREKKESFPLTVTSAQKNPTAFYLCASSGDRAGEQYFGPGTRLTVT.

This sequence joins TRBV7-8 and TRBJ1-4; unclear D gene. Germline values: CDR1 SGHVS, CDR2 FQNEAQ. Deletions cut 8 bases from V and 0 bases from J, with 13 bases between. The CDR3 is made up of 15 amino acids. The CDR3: CASGIYSATNEKLFF. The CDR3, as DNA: TGTGCCAGCGGAATCTACAGTGCAACTAATGAAAAACTGTTTTTT.

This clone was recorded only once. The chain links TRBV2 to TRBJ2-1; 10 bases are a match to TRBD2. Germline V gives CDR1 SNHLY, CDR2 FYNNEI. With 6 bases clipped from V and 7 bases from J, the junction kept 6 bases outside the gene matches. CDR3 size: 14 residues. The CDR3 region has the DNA TGTGCCAGCAGCCGGACTAGCGGTGAAAATGAGCAGTTCTTC. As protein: CASSRTSGENEQFF.

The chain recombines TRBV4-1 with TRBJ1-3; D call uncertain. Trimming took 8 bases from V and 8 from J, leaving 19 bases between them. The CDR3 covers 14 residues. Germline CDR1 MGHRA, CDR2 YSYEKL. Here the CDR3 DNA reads TGCGCCAGCGCCCACCGGTCCCGGGGATACACCATATATTTT. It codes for CASAHRSRGYTIYF.

The DNA for the CDR3 is TGTGCCTGGGGTCGATTAGTATGGACTGAAGCTTTCTTT. This codes for CAWGRLVWTEAFF. The chain recombines TRBV30 with TRBJ1-1; D gene ambiguous. The CDR3 runs to 13 residues. The V end was cut by 5 bases, the J end by 5 bases, with 15 bases between. CDR1 and CDR2 (germline): GTSNPN, SVGIG (reference sequence).

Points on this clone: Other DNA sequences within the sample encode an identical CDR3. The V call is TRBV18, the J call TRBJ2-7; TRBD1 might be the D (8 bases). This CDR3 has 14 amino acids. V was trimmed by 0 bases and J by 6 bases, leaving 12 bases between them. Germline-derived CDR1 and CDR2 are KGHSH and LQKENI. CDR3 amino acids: CASSPPTGGGEQYF. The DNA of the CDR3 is TGTGCCAGCTCACCACCAACAGGGGGGGGCGAGCAGTACTTC. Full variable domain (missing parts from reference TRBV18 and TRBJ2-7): NAGVMQNPRHLVRRRGQEARLRCSPMKGHSHVYWYRQLPEEGLKFMVYLQKENIIDESGMPKERFSAEFPKEGPSILRIQQVVRGDSAAYFCASSPPTGGGEQYFGPGTRLTVT.

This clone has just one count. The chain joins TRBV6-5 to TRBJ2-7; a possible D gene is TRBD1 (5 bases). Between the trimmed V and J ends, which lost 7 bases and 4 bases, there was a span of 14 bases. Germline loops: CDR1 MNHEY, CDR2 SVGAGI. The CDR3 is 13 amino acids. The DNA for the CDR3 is TGTGCCAGCATGGGGCAGGGATTTTACGAGCAGTACTTC. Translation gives CASMGQGFYEQYF.

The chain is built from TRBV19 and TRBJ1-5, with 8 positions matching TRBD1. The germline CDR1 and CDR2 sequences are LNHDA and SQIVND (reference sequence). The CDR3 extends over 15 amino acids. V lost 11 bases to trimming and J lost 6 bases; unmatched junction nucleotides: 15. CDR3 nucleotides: TGTGCCGGAGGGCAGGGGGCTTTATGGAGTCAGCCCCAGCATTTT. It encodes CAGGQGALWSQPQHF.

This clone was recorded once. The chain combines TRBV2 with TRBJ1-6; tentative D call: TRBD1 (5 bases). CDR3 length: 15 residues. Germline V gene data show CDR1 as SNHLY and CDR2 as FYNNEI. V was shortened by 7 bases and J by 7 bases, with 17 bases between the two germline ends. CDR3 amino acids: CASTVEGRQNSPLHF. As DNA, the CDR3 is TGTGCCAGCACAGTCGAGGGCCGACAGAATTCACCCCTCCACTTT.

CDR3 nucleotides: TGTGCCAGTAGTATACAGAACACTGAAGCTTTCTTT. This gives the protein CASSIQNTEAFF. This chain connects TRBV19 to TRBJ1-1; D unresolved. Germline loops: CDR1 LNHDA, CDR2 SQIVND (reference sequence). CDR3 length equals 12 residues. The V end was cut by 2 bases, the J end by 1 base, with 2 bases between.

The CDR3 reads CASGEGGANYGYTF. DNA for the CDR3: TGTGCCAGTGGGGAAGGGGGCGCGAACTATGGCTACACCTTC. The V and J genes are TRBV19 and TRBJ1-2, with 7 bases fitting TRBD1. Germline assignment: CDR1 LNHDA and CDR2 SQIVND (reference sequence). The CDR3 covers 14 residues. Trimming removed 8 bases from V and 2 bases from J; junction bases left unmatched: 8.